This TCR beta chain was sequenced in a study of cytomegalovirus exposure and HLA in healthy donors. On the study more broadly: Earlier, 150 million to 200 million T cells were analyzed, and about 100 million unique TCR beta sequences were found among them. Study-level findings and limits: In a later analysis, productive TCRs from donors in an Asian-associated ancestry cluster reportedly carried fewer N-insertions than the cohort mean. Associated with cytomegalovirus, according to the listing, were around 160 TCR beta chains. Later analysis identified several of the most significant clusters that appeared linked to common viral pathogens.

Concerning this clone: Its antigen is not known.

V lost 6 bases, J lost 4 bases, and 12 bases lay in between. CDR1 and CDR2 (germline): MGHDK, SYGVNS. This CDR3 is 13 amino acids long. Primers included in the PCR were 60 Vbeta and 13 Jbeta primers. Sequenced by immunoSEQ multiplex PCR; TCRdb stores in-frame clones only, minus some. The sample records nearly 110,000 clones, 82% being singletons. The chain uses TRBV25-1 and TRBJ1-1, with D perhaps TRBD1 (6 bases). This receptor was taken from a man aged 25 to 45 in good health and CMV-seropositive. Sequencing input: PBMCs. CDR3 in amino acids: CASRQGSGTEAFF. CDR3 bases: TGTGCCAGCAGACAGGGTTCGGGCACTGAAGCTTTCTTT.